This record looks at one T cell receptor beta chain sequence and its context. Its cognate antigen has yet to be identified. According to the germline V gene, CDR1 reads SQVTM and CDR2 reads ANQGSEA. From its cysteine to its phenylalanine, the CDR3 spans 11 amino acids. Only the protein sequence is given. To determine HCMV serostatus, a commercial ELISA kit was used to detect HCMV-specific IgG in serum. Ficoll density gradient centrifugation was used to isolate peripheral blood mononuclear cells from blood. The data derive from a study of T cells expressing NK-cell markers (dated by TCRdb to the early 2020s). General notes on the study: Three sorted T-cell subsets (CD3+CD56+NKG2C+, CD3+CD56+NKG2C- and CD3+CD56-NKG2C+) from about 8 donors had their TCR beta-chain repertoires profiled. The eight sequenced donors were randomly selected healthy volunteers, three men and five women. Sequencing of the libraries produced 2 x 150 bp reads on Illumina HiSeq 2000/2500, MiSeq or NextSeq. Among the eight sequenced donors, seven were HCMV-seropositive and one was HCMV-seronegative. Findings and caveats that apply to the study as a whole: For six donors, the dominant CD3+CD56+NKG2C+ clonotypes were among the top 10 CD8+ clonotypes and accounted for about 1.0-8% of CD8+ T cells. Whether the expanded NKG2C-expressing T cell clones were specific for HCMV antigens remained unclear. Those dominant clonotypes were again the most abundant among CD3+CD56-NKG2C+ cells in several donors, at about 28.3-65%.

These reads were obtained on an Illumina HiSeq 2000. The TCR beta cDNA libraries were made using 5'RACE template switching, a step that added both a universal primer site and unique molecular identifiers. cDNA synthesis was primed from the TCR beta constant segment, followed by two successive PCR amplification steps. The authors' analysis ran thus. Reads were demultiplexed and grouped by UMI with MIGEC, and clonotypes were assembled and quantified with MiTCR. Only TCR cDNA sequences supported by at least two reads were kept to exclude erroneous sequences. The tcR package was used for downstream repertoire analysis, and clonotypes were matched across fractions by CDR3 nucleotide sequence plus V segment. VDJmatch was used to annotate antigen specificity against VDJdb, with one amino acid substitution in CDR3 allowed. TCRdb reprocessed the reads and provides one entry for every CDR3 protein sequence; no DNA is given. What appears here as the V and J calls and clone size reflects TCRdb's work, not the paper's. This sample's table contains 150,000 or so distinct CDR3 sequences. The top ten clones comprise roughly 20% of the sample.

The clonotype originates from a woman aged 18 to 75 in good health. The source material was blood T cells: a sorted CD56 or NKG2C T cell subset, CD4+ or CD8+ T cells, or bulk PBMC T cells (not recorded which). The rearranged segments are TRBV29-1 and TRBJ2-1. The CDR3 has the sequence CSVTGNNEQFF.